This TCR beta chain derives from a study of blood T cells in healthy people across ages. V was clipped by 2 bases and J by 0 bases, with 13 bases between them. The CDR3 sequence is 16 residues long. CDR1 is MNHNS, CDR2 SASEGT, per germline. A J-beta primer mix and a sample-barcoded 5' primer were used in a second PCR of about 7 to 11 cycles. TCRdb ran MiXCR on the 5' RACE reads and lists one entry per CDR3 protein. The sample holds 1.5 million to 2 million distinct CDR3 sequences, 28% seen once. This clonotype was detected only a few times. Sequenced input: blood. The rearrangement links TRBV6-1 to TRBJ1-1; D possibly corresponds to TRBD1 (5 bases). The clonotype comes from a woman aged 25 to 39 in good health. The CDR3 DNA is TGTGCCAGCAGTGAATTAGGGACGGGCCTGAACACTGAAGCTTTCTTT. It translates to CASSELGTGLNTEAFF.